Below are 16 T cell receptor beta chains sequenced from a single sample in a study of PD-1 blockade in classical Hodgkin lymphoma. Repertoires were generated with immunoSEQ multiplex PCR, while TCRdb's copy carries only in-frame clones and drops some. The sample yields roughly 55,000 clones, over 70% seen once. Brentuximab vedotin exposure varied, and every patient relapsed after autologous stem cell transplantation. Source: peripheral blood mononuclear cells (PBMCs), taken at baseline. The receptors derive from a human donor with classical Hodgkin lymphoma.

The chain carries TRBV6-1 and TRBJ1-2, with D unresolved. Germline CDR1 MNHNS, CDR2 SASEGT. The CDR3 runs to 15 residues. The V and J ends lost 1 base and 4 bases respectively, with 13 bases between them. CDR3 amino acids: CASSEGPNPLYGYTF. The DNA for the CDR3 is TGTGCCAGCAGTGAAGGCCCCAACCCGCTCTATGGCTACACCTTC.

This rearrangement joins TRBV16 to TRBJ2-5; possibly TRBD1 for D (6 bases). The V end was cut by 4 bases, the J end by 12 bases, with 15 bases between. Germline CDR1 and CDR2: KGHSY and FQNENV. The CDR3 sequence is 12 residues long. The CDR3 sequence: CASSRPTGIKYF. The CDR3 region has the DNA TGTGCCAGCAGCCGACCGACAGGAATAAAGTACTTC.

This clone came up a few times. The V and J genes are TRBV4-3 and TRBJ1-1, with D possibly TRBD1 on 5 matching bases. The CDR3 runs 12 residues. CDR1 and CDR2 from the germline V gene are LGHNA and YSLEER. The CDR3: CLGRGMRTEAFF. CDR3 sequence (DNA): TGCTTGGGAAGGGGCATGAGGACTGAAGCTTTCTTT.

The V and J genes are TRBV6-1 and TRBJ2-1; 11 nucleotides align to TRBD2. Germline CDR1 is MNHNS and CDR2 is SASEGT. J gave up 2 bases and V 7 bases, and 4 bases lay outside the gene matches. The length of the CDR3 is 15 residues. The CDR3 reads CASNLLAGAYNEQFF. CDR3 coding DNA: TGTGCCAGCAACCTACTAGCGGGAGCCTACAATGAGCAGTTCTTC.

The chain joins TRBV18 to TRBJ2-3; D might be TRBD2 (5 bases). The germline V and J ends were trimmed by 8 bases and 1 base, with 10 bases remaining between them. Germline CDR1 and CDR2: KGHSH and LQKENI. The CDR3 is made up of 13 amino acids. CDR3 DNA sequence: TGTGCCAGCGAAGTTAGCGGCACAGATACGCAGTATTTT. It is translated as CASEVSGTDTQYF.

The rearrangement joins TRBV27 to TRBJ2-1; TRBD2 is a possible D gene (5 bases). V shed 8 bases and J shed 2 bases, with 13 bases lying between them. CDR3 length: 14 amino acids. Germline V gene data show CDR1 as MNHEY and CDR2 as SMNVEV (reference sequence). The CDR3 is CASATRGTYNEQFF. The CDR3 nucleotides are TGTGCCAGCGCCACTAGAGGTACCTACAATGAGCAGTTCTTC.

The V call is TRBV25-1, the J call TRBJ2-1, with D perhaps matching TRBD1 or TRBD2 (7 bases each). This CDR3 has 14 residues. Deletions cut 2 bases from V and 10 bases from J, with 15 bases between. CDR1 MGHDK and CDR2 SYGVNS come from the germline V gene. The CDR3 region has the DNA TGTGCCAGCAGTGAAATCCAGGGGGGGAGGGAGCAGTTCTTC. Protein sequence: CASSEIQGGREQFF.

This sequence joins TRBV19 and TRBJ1-2; 7 nucleotides align to TRBD1. Germline CDR1 is LNHDA and CDR2 is SQIVND (reference sequence). With 6 bases clipped from V and 1 base from J, the junction kept 2 bases outside the gene matches. The CDR3 spans 13 residues. The CDR3 region is CASRRDSNYGYTF. For the CDR3, the DNA is TGTGCCAGTAGACGGGACAGTAACTATGGCTACACCTTC. The variable domain in full, with the rest retrieved from reference TRBV19 and TRBJ1-2, is DGGITQSPKYLFRKEGQNVTLSCEQNLNHDAMYWYRQDPGQGLRLIYYSQIVNDFQKGDIAEGYSVSREKKESFPLTVTSAQKNPTAFYLCASRRDSNYGYTFGSGTRLTVV.

This chain connects TRBV6-4 to TRBJ2-2, with D possibly called TRBD1 or TRBD2 (5 bases each). The CDR3 consists of 14 residues. Germline V CDR1 and CDR2: MRHNA, SNTAGT. Between the trimmed V and J ends, which lost 6 bases and 5 bases, there was a span of 13 bases. CDR3 DNA sequence: TGTGCCAGCAGCCGAGCGGCAGGGACCGGGGAGCTGTTTTTT. It encodes CASSRAAGTGELFF.

This chain links TRBV6-6 with TRBJ1-2; D gene unclear. The ends were cut back, 0 bases at V and 0 bases at J, with 2 bases in the middle. The CDR3 is 13 amino acids. The germline V gene has CDR1 MNHNY and CDR2 SVGAGI (reference sequence). CDR3 sequence: CASSYSSNYGYTF. The CDR3 coding sequence is TGTGCCAGCAGTTACTCTTCTAACTATGGCTACACCTTC.

The V and J genes are TRBV15 and TRBJ2-2, with 7 bases lining up with TRBD1. This CDR3 region has 16 residues. Germline CDR1 LNHNV, CDR2 YYDKDF (reference sequence). Unmatched junction bases numbered 5, after V lost 2 bases and J lost 2 bases. The CDR3 DNA sequence: TGTGCCACCAGCAGAACCGGGACAGTAAACACCGGGGAGCTGTTTTTT. Encoded protein: CATSRTGTVNTGELFF.

This clone was recorded at least ten times. This chain links TRBV2 with TRBJ2-2, with D hard to call. The CDR3 is 15 residues long. With 8 bases removed from V and 1 base from J, the gap between germline ends came to 14 bases. The germline V gene has CDR1 SNHLY and CDR2 FYNNEI. The CDR3 protein is CASLRAPENTGELFF. The CDR3 DNA reads as TGTGCCAGCTTGCGAGCGCCAGAGAACACCGGGGAGCTGTTTTTT.

The J gene is TRBJ1-2, the V gene TRBV7-2, with a possible D match to TRBD1 (5 bases). The CDR3 runs 14 residues. Germline CDR1 SGHTA, CDR2 FQGNSA. Trimming removed 9 bases from V and 0 bases from J, with 14 bases in between. The CDR3 DNA reads as TGTGCCAGTCAGCCAGGGTTCCCTAACTATGGCTACACCTTC. Translation: CASQPGFPNYGYTF.

This sequence joins TRBV30 and TRBJ1-2; the D is unclear. V gave up 0 bases and J gave up 4 bases, with 18 bases separating them. CDR1 is GTSNPN and CDR2 is SVGIG in the germline V gene (reference sequence). CDR3 size: 16 residues. The CDR3 region has the DNA TGTGCCTGGAGTGTTTACAAGAGAAGGGTCGGCTATGGCTACACCTTC. Amino acids: CAWSVYKRRVGYGYTF.

The gene calls are TRBV5-6 and TRBJ2-5; perhaps D is TRBD1 or TRBD2 (6 bases each). The germline CDR1 and CDR2 sequences are SGHDT and YYEEEE. The CDR3 is made up of 14 amino acids. With 3 bases removed from V and 8 bases from J, the gap between germline ends came to 17 bases. The DNA of the CDR3 is TGTGCCAGCAGCTCTGGAGGCGGAGGGGGTACCCAGTACTTC. Protein: CASSSGGGGGTQYF. The full variable domain, in which reference TRBV5-6 and TRBJ2-5 provide the parts outside the CDR3, is DAGVTQSPTHLIKTRGQQVTLRCSPKSGHDTVSWYQQALGQGPQFIFQYYEEEERQRGNFPDRFSGHQFPNYSSELNVNALLLGDSALYLCASSSGGGGGTQYFGPGTRLLVL.

The chain recombines TRBV29-1 with TRBJ2-7; D uncertain. V lost 4 bases, J lost 1 base, and 11 bases lay in between. Per the germline V gene, CDR1 is SQVTM and CDR2 is ANQGSEA. CDR3 size: 13 residues. This chain's CDR3 is CSVVSRISYEQYF. As DNA, the CDR3 is TGCAGCGTTGTATCCCGGATATCCTACGAGCAGTACTTC.